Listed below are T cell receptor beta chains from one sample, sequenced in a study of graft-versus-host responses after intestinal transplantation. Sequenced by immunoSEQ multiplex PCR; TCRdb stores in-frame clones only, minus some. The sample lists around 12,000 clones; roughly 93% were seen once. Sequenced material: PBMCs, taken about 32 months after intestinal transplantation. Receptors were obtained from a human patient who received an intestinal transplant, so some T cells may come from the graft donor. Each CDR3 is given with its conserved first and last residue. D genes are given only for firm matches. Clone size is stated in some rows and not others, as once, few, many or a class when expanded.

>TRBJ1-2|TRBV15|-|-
CATSSQVSYGYTF
TGTGCCACCAGCTCCCAAGTTTCCTATGGCTACACCTTC
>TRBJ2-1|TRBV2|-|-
CASSGHNEQFF
TGTGCCAGCAGTGGACACAATGAGCAGTTCTTC
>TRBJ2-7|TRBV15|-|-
CATSRVFNEQYF
TGTGCCACCAGCAGAGTATTTAACGAGCAGTACTTC
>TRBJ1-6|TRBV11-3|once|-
CASSPSDRYSPLHF
TGTGCCAGCAGCCCCTCGGACAGATATTCACCCCTCCACTTT
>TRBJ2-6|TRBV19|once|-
CASSIWGDIPSGANVLTF
TGTGCCAGTAGTATATGGGGGGACATCCCCTCTGGGGCCAACGTCCTGACTTTC
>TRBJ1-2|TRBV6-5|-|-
CASSYTELLTDGYTF
TGTGCCAGCAGTTACACAGAACTTTTAACTGATGGCTACACCTTC
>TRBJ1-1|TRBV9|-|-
CASSPPTTVNTEAFF
TGTGCCAGCAGCCCCCCAACGACAGTGAACACTGAAGCTTTCTTT
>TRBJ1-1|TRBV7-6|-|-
CASSQLGTAGNTEAFF
TGTGCCAGCAGCCAATTAGGGACGGCGGGGAACACTGAAGCTTTCTTT
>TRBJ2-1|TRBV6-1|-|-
CASSGANLNLPQFF
TGTGCCAGCAGTGGGGCTAACCTAAACCTACCCCAGTTCTTC
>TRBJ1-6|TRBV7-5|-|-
CAHLGRGDSPLHF
TGTGCCCACTTGGGGCGGGGGGATTCACCCCTCCACTTT
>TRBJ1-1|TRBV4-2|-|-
CASSQEEGYNTEAFF
TGTGCCAGCAGCCAAGAGGAGGGTTACAACACTGAAGCTTTCTTT
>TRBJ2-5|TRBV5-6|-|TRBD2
CASSSSGGYQETQYF
TGTGCCAGCAGCTCAAGCGGGGGGTACCAAGAGACCCAGTACTTC
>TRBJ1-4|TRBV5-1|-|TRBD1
CASRRDPPGQGTEKLFF
TGCGCCAGCAGAAGGGACCCACCGGGACAGGGAACTGAAAAACTGTTTTTT
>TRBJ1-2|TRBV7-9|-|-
CASSLAQGRKNYGYTF
TGTGCCAGCAGCTTAGCGCAAGGACGGAAGAACTATGGCTACACCTTC
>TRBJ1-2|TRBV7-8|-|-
CASSALRVGGGYTF
TGTGCCAGCAGCGCCTTGCGGGTGGGGGGTGGCTACACCTTC
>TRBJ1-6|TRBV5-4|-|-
CASSLVRTANSPLHF
TGTGCCAGCAGCTTAGTAAGGACAGCGAATTCACCCCTCCACTTT
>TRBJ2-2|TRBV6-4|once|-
CASSDGDTGELFF
TGTGCCAGCAGTGACGGGGACACCGGGGAGCTGTTTTTT
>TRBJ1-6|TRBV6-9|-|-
CASSWDVGSSPLHF
TGTGCCAGCAGTTGGGACGTGGGGAGTTCACCCCTCCACTTT
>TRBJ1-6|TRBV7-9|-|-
CASSHRLYNSPLHF
TGTGCCAGCAGCCACAGGCTGTATAATTCACCCCTCCACTTT
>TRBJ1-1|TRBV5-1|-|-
CASLLEGTTEAFF
TGCGCCAGCCTCCTCGAGGGGACCACTGAAGCTTTCTTT
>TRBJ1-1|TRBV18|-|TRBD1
CASSTRGVDTEAFF
TGTGCCAGCTCAACCAGGGGGGTGGACACTGAAGCTTTCTTT
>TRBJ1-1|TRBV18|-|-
CASSPFTEGQNTEAFF
TGTGCCAGCTCACCATTCACAGAGGGACAAAACACTGAAGCTTTCTTT
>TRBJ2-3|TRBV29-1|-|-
CSASGDTQYF
TGCAGCGCGTCCGGAGATACGCAGTATTTT